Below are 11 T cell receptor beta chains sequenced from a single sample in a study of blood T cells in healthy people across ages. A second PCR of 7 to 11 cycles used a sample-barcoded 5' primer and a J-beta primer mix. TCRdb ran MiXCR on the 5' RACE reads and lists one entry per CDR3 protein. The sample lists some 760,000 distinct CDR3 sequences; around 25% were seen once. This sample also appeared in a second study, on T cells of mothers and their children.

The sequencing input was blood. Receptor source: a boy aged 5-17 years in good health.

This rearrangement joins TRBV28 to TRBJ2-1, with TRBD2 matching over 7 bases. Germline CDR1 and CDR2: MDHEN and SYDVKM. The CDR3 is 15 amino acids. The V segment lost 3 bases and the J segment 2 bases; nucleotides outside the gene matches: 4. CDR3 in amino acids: CASSFGGGTYNEQFF. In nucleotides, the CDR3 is TGTGCCAGCAGTTTCGGCGGGGGTACCTACAATGAGCAGTTCTTC. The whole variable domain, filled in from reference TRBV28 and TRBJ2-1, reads DVKVTQSSRYLVKRTGEKVFLECVQDMDHENMFWYRQDPGLGLRLIYFSYDVKMKEKGDIPEGYSVSREKKERFSLILESASTNQTSMYLCASSFGGGTYNEQFFGPGTRLTVL.

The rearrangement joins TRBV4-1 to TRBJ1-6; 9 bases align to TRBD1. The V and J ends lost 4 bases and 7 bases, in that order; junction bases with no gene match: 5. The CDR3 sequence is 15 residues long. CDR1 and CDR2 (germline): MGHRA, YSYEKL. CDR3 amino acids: CASSPLGQGNSPLHF. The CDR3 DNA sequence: TGCGCCAGCAGCCCGTTAGGACAGGGGAATTCACCCCTCCACTTT.

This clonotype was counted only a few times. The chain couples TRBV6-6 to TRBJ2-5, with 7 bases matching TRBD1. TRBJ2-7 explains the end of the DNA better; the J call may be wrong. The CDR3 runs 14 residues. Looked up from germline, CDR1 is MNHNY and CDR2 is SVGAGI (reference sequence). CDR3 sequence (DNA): TGTGCCAGCAGTTACTCCGGACAGGTCTACGAGCAGTACTTC. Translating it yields CASSYSGQVYEQYF.

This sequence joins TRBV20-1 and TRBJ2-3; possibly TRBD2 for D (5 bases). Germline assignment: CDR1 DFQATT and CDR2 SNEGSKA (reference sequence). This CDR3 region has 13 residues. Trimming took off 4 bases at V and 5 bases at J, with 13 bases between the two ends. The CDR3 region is CSAISGSLDTQYF. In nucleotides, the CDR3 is TGCAGTGCTATAAGCGGATCCTTAGATACGCAGTATTTT.

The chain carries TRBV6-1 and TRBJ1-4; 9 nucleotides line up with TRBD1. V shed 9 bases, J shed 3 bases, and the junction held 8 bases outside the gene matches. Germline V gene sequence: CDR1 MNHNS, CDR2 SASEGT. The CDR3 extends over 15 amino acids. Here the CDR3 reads CASTDRGKANEKLFF. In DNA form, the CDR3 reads TGTGCCAGTACCGACAGGGGGAAGGCTAATGAAAAACTGTTTTTT.

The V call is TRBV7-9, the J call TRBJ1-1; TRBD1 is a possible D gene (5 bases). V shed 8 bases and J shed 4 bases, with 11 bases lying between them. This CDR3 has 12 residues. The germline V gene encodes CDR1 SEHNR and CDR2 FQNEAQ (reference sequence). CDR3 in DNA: TGTGCCAGCGAGGGGCTTGGCACTGAAGCTTTCTTT. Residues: CASEGLGTEAFF.

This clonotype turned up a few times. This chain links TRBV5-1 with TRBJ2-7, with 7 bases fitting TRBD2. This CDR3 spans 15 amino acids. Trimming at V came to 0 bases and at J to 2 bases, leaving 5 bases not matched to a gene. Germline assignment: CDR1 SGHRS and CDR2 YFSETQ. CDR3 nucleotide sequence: TGCGCCAGCAGCTTGGGCCGGAGCGGGACCTACGAGCAGTACTTC. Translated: CASSLGRSGTYEQYF.

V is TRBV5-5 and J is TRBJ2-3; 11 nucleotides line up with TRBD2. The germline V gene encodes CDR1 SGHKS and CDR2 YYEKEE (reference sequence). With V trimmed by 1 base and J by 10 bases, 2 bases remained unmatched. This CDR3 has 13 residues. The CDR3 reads CASSLLAGGPQYF. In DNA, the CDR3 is TGTGCCAGCAGCTTGCTAGCGGGGGGACCGCAGTATTTT.

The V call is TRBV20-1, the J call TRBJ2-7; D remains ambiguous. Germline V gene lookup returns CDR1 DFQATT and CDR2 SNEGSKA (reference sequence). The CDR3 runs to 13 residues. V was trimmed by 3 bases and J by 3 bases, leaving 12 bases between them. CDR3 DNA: TGCAGTGCTAGTTTTCAACCTAACTACGAGCAGTACTTC. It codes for CSASFQPNYEQYF.

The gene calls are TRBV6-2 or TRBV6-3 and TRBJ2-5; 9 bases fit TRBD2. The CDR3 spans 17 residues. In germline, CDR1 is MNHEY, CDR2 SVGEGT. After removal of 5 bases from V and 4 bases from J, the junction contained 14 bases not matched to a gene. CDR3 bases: TGTGCCAGCAGTCCCCAGCCGGCGGCGGGAGGGTTAGAGACCCAGTACTTC. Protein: CASSPQPAAGGLETQYF.

The CDR3 sequence: CASSQEGAGELFF. CDR3 sequence (DNA): TGTGCCAGCAGCCAGGAGGGGGCCGGGGAGCTGTTTTTT. J is TRBJ2-2 and V is TRBV3-1, with D perhaps assigned TRBD1 or TRBD2 (6 bases each). The CDR3 consists of 13 residues. The germline gives CDR1 LGHDT, CDR2 YNNKEL (reference sequence). V shed 3 bases and J shed 6 bases, with 8 bases lying between them.